A selection of T cell receptor beta chains follows, all from one sample in a study of OX40 agonist ivuxolimab in advanced cancers. Measured with immunoSEQ multiplex PCR; TCRdb has only the in-frame clones, and not every one. This sample carries about 110,000 clones, about nine tenths of them seen once, and the ten largest clones take approximately 0.5%. The sample in question was CD4+ or CD8+ T cells sorted from blood, obtained in a trial of the OX40 agonist ivuxolimab. These receptor sequences come from an adult with an advanced solid tumor such as melanoma, head and neck, liver or kidney cancer. The CDR3 runs from the conserved cysteine through the conserved F or W. A D gene is named only where the DNA matches it firmly. Size is stated for part of the rows, as once, few or many counts, or as a class when the clone is expanded.

CASSYDRASEAFF	TGTGCCAGCAGTTACGACAGGGCGTCTGAAGCTTTCTTT	TRBJ1-1	TRBD1	13	TRBV6-5	few
CASSTPTGKKQFF	TGTGCCAGCAGTACCCCGACTGGGAAAAAGCAGTTCTTC	TRBJ2-1	.	13	TRBV28	.
CASSFDGTNYGYTF	TGCGCCAGCAGCTTTGACGGAACTAACTATGGCTACACCTTC	TRBJ1-2	.	14	TRBV5-1	.
CASSLYRGAEAFF	TGTGCCAGCAGCTTATATAGGGGAGCTGAAGCTTTCTTT	TRBJ1-1	.	13	TRBV7-3	.
CASSPAEGGTEAFF	TGTGCCAGCTCACCGGCGGAGGGGGGCACTGAAGCTTTCTTT	TRBJ1-1	.	14	TRBV18	.
CASSLPAGLGYTEAFF	TGTGCCAGCAGCTTACCCGCCGGGCTCGGGTACACTGAAGCTTTCTTT	TRBJ1-1	.	16	TRBV7-9	few
CASSSGQGSQPQHF	TGTGCCAGCAGTTCAGGACAGGGCAGTCAGCCCCAGCATTTT	TRBJ1-5	TRBD1	14	TRBV6-5	.
CASSGGGLNEKLFF	TGTGCCAGCAGCGGGGGGGGCCTTAATGAAAAACTGTTTTTT	TRBJ1-4	.	14	TRBV27	.
CASRSTDRGGGYTF	TGTGCCAGCAGATCAACCGACAGGGGAGGTGGCTACACCTTC	TRBJ1-2	TRBD1	14	TRBV6-1	once
CASKDRDSGNSPLHF	TGCGCCAGCAAAGACAGGGACAGTGGGAATTCACCCCTCCACTTT	TRBJ1-6	TRBD1	15	TRBV5-1	.
CASRADSIEAFF	TGTGCCAGCAGAGCGGACAGTATCGAAGCTTTCTTT	TRBJ1-1	.	12	TRBV7-2	.
CASSIPGRGRIGNTEAFF	TGTGCCAGTAGTATCCCCGGCAGGGGGCGAATAGGGAACACTGAAGCTTTCTTT	TRBJ1-1	TRBD1	18	TRBV19	few
CASRGTGDIQYF	TGTGCCAGCAGAGGGACAGGGGACATTCAGTACTTC	TRBJ2-4	TRBD1	12	TRBV28	.
CASSVRDRGYNSPLHF	TGTGCCAGCAGCGTGCGGGACAGGGGATATAATTCACCCCTCCACTTT	TRBJ1-6	TRBD1	16	TRBV5-6	.
CASSPGQVEKTQYF	TGTGCCAGCTCACCAGGTCAGGTAGAGAAGACCCAGTACTTC	TRBJ2-5	.	14	TRBV18	.
CAWGMGGQVDGYTF	TGTGCCTGGGGGATGGGGGGACAGGTCGATGGCTACACCTTC	TRBJ1-2	TRBD1	14	TRBV30	.
CAWSVRGPLTDTQYF	TGTGCCTGGAGTGTACGCGGTCCCCTCACAGATACGCAGTATTTT	TRBJ2-3	.	15	TRBV30	.
CASSLLQVVAYEQYF	TGTGCCAGCAGTCTATTACAGGTAGTGGCTTACGAGCAGTACTTC	TRBJ2-7	.	15	TRBV2	.
CASSLSGDYEQYF	TGTGCCAGCAGCTTAAGTGGGGACTACGAGCAGTACTTC	TRBJ2-7	.	13	TRBV7-9	.
CATSRDKYQETQYF	TGTGCCACCAGCAGAGATAAGTACCAAGAGACCCAGTACTTC	TRBJ2-5	.	14	TRBV15	.
CASRPDTYEQYF	TGTGCCAGCAGACCCGACACTTACGAGCAGTACTTC	TRBJ2-7	.	12	TRBV6-4	.
CASSLALGTEAFF	TGCGCCAGCAGCTTGGCCCTGGGCACTGAAGCTTTCTTT	TRBJ1-1	.	13	TRBV5-1	.